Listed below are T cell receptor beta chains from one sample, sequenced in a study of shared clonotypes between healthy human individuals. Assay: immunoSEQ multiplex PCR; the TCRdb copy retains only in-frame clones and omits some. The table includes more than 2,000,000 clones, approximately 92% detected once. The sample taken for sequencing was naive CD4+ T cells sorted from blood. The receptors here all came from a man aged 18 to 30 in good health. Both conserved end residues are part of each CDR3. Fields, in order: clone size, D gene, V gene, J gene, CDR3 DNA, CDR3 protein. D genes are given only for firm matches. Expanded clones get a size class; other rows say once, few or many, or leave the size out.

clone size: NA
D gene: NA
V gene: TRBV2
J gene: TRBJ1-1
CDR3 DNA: TGTGCCAGCATACGTGGGGAGCAGCAAGAAGCTTTCTTT
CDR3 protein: CASIRGEQQEAFF

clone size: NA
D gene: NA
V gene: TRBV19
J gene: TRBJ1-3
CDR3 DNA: TGTGCCAGTAGCGACCAAGCAGTCTCCTCTGGAAACACCATATATTTT
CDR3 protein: CASSDQAVSSGNTIYF

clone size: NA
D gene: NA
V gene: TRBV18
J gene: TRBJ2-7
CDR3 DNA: TGTGCCAGCTCCCCCCGAGAAAAGTTCTACGAGCAGTACTTC
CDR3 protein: CASSPREKFYEQYF

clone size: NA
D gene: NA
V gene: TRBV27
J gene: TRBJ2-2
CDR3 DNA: TGTGCCAGCAGTTTTGCTACCGGGGAGCTGTTTTTT
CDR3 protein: CASSFATGELFF

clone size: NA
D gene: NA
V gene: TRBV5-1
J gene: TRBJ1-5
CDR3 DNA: TGCGCCAGCAGCTTGGTCAGTCGATTAGACCAGCCCCAGCATTTT
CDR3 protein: CASSLVSRLDQPQHF

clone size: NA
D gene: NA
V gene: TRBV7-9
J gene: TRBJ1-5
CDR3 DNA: TGTGCCAGCAGCCAAACTGGAGGAGGTAATCAGCCCCAGCATTTT
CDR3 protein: CASSQTGGGNQPQHF

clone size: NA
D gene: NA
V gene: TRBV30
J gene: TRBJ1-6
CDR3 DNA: TGTGCCTGGAGTGTACCTCCCCTCGGTCTCCACTTT
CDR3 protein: CAWSVPPLGLHF

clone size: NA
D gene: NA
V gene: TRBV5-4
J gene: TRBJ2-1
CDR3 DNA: TGTGCCAGCAGCCCAAAGGGCGGGAACACCTACAATGAGCAGTTCTTC
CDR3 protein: CASSPKGGNTYNEQFF

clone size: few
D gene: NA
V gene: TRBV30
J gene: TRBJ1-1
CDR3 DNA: TGTGCCTGGAGTAAGGGGGGCAAGACCACTGAAGCTTTCTTT
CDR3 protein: CAWSKGGKTTEAFF

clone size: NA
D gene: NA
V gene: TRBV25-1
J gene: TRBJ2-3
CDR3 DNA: TGTGCCAGCAGTGACAGGGGTAGCACAGATACGCAGTATTTT
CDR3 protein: CASSDRGSTDTQYF

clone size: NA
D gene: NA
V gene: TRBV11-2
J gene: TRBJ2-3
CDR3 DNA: TGTGCCAGCAGCTTAGATCGAAAAGAGTCTAGCACAGATACGCAGTATTTT
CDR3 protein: CASSLDRKESSTDTQYF

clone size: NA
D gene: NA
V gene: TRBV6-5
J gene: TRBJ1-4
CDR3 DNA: TGTGCCAGCAGTCTCCGGAGGCGTGGGGGAAAACTGTTTTTT
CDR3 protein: CASSLRRRGGKLFF

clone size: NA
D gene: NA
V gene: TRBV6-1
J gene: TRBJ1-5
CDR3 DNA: TGTGCCAGCAGTGAACCCGTTAGCAATCAGCCCCAGCATTTT
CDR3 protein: CASSEPVSNQPQHF

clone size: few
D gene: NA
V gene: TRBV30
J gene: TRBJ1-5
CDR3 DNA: TGTGCCTGGAGTCACGGGCACGATAGCAATCAGCCCCAGCATTTT
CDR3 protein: CAWSHGHDSNQPQHF

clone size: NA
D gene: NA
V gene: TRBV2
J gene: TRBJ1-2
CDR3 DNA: TGTGCCAGCAACCAAATGACAATCACTTATGGCTACACCTTC
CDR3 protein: CASNQMTITYGYTF

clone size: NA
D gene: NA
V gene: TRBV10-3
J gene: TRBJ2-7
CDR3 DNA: TGTGCCATCAAGGACCAGGGGATTTACGAGCAGTACTTC
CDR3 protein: CAIKDQGIYEQYF

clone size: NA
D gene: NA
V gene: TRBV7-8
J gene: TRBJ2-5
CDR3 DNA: TGTGCCAGCAGCTTGGCACCACAAGAGACCCAGTACTTC
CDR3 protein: CASSLAPQETQYF

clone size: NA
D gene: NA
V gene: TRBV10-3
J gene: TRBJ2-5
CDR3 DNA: TGTGCCATCAGTGAGCAGGGATCAGGCCAGTACTTC
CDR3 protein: CAISEQGSGQYF

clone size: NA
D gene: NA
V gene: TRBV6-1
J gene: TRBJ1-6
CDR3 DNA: TGTGCCACCCAGAAGACCTATAATTCACCCCTCCACTTT
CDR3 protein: CATQKTYNSPLHF

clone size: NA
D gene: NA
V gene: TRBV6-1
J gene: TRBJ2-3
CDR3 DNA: TGTGCCAGCATATCAAGGGCCCTCACAGATACGCAGTATTTT
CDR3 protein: CASISRALTDTQYF

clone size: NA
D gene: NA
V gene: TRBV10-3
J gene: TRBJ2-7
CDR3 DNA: TGTGCCATCAGTGGAAGGGGATACGAGCAGTACTTC
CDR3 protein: CAISGRGYEQYF

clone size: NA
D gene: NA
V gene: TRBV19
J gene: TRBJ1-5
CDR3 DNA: TGTGCCAGTAGTATAGCGGGAAACAATCAGCCCCAGCATTTT
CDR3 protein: CASSIAGNNQPQHF

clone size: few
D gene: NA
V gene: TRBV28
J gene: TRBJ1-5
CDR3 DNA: TGTGCCGCTAGGCAGGGCAATCAGCCCCAGCATTTT
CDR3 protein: CAARQGNQPQHF

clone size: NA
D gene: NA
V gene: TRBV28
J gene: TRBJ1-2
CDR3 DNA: TGTGCCAGCAGGCCTCAGCCCGGGGATGGCTACACCTTC
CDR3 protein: CASRPQPGDGYTF

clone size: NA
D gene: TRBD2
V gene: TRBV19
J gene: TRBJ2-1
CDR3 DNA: TGTGCCAGTGAGGGGACTAGCGACTACAATGAGCAGTTCTTC
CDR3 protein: CASEGTSDYNEQFF

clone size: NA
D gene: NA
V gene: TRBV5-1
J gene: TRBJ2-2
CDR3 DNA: TGCGCCAGCAACCCGCAACAAGGTGCGGGCACCGGGGAGCTGTTTTTT
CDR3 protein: CASNPQQGAGTGELFF

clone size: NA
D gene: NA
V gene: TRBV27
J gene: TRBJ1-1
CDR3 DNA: TGTGCCAGCAGTTTTTCCCTCCCAGATGGCACTGAAGCTTTCTTT
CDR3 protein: CASSFSLPDGTEAFF

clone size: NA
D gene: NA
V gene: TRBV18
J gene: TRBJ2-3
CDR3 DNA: TGTGCCAGCTCACCACCGACAGTTTGGAGGGTGGACACAGATACGCAGTATTTT
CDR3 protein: CASSPPTVWRVDTDTQYF

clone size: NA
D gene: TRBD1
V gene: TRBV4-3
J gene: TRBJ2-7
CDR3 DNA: TGCGCCAGCAGCCAAGGGAGGACAGGGTTTTACGAGCAGTACTTC
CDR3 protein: CASSQGRTGFYEQYF

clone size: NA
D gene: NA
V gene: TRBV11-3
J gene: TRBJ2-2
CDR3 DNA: TGTGCCAGCAGCTTAGATCGACAGTCCGGGGAGCTGTTTTTT
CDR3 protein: CASSLDRQSGELFF

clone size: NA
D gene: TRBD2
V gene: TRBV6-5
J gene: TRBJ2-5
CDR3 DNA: TGTGCCAGCAGCCGCGGGGGAGTTGGTAAGGAGACCCAGTACTTC
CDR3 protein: CASSRGGVGKETQYF

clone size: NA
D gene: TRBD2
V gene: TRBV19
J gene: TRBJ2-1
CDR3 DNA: TGTGCCAGTAGTATACCGGGACTAGGTGGTGAGCAGTTCTTC
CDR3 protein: CASSIPGLGGEQFF

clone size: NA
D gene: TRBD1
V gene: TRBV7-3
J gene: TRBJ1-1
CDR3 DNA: TGTGCCAGCAGCTTAACGTCAGGGGGAGGCACTGAAGCTTTCTTT
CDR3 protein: CASSLTSGGGTEAFF

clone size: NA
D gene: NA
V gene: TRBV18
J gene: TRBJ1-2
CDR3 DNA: TGTGCCAGCTCACCGGGGTCAGACTATGGCTACACCTTC
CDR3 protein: CASSPGSDYGYTF

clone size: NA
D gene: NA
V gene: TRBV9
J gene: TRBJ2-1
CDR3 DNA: TGTGCCAGCAGCACCATCCCCTGGGGGGCACGCGATGAGCAGTTCTTC
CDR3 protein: CASSTIPWGARDEQFF

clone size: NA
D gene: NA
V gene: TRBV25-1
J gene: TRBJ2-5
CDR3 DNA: TGTGCCAGCAGTGAGGTCTCGGGAGCGGCGCGGTACTTC
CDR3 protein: CASSEVSGAARYF

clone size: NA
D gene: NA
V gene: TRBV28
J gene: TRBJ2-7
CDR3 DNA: TGTGCCAGCAGCGGGGTTACCTACGAGCAGTACTTC
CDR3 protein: CASSGVTYEQYF

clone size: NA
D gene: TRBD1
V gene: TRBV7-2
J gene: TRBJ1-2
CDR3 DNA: TGTGCCAGCAGCCTGACGCCCCGGGGGACAGGGGTGGGCTACACCTTC
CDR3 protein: CASSLTPRGTGVGYTF

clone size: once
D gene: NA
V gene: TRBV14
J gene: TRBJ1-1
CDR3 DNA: TGTGCCAGCAGCCAAGAAGGGTGGGGCCAAAACACTGAAGCTTTCTTT
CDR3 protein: CASSQEGWGQNTEAFF

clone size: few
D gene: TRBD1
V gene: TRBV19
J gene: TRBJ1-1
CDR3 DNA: TGTGCCAGTAGTAGGCAGGGGGCGAACACTGAAGCTTTCTTT
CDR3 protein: CASSRQGANTEAFF

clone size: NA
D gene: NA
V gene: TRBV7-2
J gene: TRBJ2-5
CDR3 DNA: TGTGCCAGCAGCTTAGGGCGTAAGAGGGGAGAGACCCAGTACTTC
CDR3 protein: CASSLGRKRGETQYF

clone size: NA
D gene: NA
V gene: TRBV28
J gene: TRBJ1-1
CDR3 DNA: TGTGCCAGCACCTCGTCCGGGGGCAAGAACACTGAAGCTTTCTTT
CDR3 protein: CASTSSGGKNTEAFF

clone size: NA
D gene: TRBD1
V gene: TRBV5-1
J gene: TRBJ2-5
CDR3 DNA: TGCGCCAGCAGCTTGACAGGGGATTGGCAAGAGACCCAGTACTTC
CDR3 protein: CASSLTGDWQETQYF

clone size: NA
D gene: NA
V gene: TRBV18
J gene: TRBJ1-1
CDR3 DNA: TGTGCCAGCTCACCACCGCGCTCCCGGGGTAACACTGAAGCTTTCTTT
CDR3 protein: CASSPPRSRGNTEAFF

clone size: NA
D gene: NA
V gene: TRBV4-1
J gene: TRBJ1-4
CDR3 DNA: TGCGCCAGCAGCCAAGTAATAGGGTATAATGAAAAACTGTTTTTT
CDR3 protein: CASSQVIGYNEKLFF

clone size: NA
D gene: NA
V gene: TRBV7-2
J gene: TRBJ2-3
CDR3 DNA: TGTGCCAGCAGCTTAGGGCTAGCGACGATCACAGATACGCAGTATTTT
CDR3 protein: CASSLGLATITDTQYF

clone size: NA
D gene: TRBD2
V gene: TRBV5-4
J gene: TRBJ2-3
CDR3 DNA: TGTGCCAGCAGCCGACTAGCGGGGGGGCTCACAGATACGCAGTATTTT
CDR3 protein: CASSRLAGGLTDTQYF

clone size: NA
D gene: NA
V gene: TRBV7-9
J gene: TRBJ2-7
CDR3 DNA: TGTGCCAGCAGCTTAGGTTTGGAGGTTTACGAGCAGTACTTC
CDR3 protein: CASSLGLEVYEQYF

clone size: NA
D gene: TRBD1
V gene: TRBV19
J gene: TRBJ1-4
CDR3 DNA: TGTGCCAGTAGTTTTTACAGGGGAACTAATGAAAAACTGTTTTTT
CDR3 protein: CASSFYRGTNEKLFF

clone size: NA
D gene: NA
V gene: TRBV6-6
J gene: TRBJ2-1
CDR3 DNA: TGTGCCAGCAGTCCCCGGGACTTCTTAAATGAGCAGTTCTTC
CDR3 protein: CASSPRDFLNEQFF

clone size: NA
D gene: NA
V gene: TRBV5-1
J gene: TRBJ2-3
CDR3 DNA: TGCGCCAGCAGCTCGGAACTAGGTCCCAGTCGAGATACGCAGTATTTT
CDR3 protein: CASSSELGPSRDTQYF

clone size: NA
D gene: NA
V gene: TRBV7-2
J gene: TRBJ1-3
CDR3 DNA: TGTGCCAGCAGCTTAGGGCCGACAGCCTCTGGAAACACCATATATTTT
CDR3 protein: CASSLGPTASGNTIYF

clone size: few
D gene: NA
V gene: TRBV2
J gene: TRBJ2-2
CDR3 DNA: TGTGCCAGCATCATAGATGGGTCCGGGGAGCTGTTTTTT
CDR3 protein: CASIIDGSGELFF